A selection of T cell receptor beta chains follows, all from one sample in a study of blood T cell repertoires in COVID-19. The repertoire was sequenced with immunoSEQ multiplex PCR; TCRdb's copy has only in-frame clones and lacks some. The sample shows 300,000 or so clones, about 87% of them seen only once. The specimen sequenced was peripheral blood. The receptors were gathered from a woman aged 40 to 55 with acute or convalescent COVID-19. The CDR3 runs from the conserved cysteine through the conserved F or W. The order of the fields is J gene, D gene, clone size, V gene, CDR3 DNA, CDR3 protein. A D gene is named only where the DNA matches it firmly. Part of the rows lack a size; the others show once, few, many or a class for expanded clones.

J: TRBJ1-2
D: .
size: .
V: TRBV19
DNA: TGTGCCAGTAGTATAGATTGGGGCATCAATCAGGGCTACACCTTC
CDR3: CASSIDWGINQGYTF

J: TRBJ1-1
D: .
size: once
V: TRBV11-2
DNA: TGTGCCAGCAGCTTAGATCTTGGGAGTACTGAAGCTTTCTTT
CDR3: CASSLDLGSTEAFF

J: TRBJ1-3
D: .
size: .
V: TRBV30
DNA: TGTGCCTGGAGTGGGGACACCCTCTCTGGAAACACCATATATTTT
CDR3: CAWSGDTLSGNTIYF

J: TRBJ1-6
D: TRBD1
size: .
V: TRBV6-1
DNA: TGTGCCAGCAGTGGCTTTTTCGGACAGGGCGTCCGCTCTAATAATTCACCCCTCCACTTT
CDR3: CASSGFFGQGVRSNNSPLHF

J: TRBJ1-1
D: .
size: .
V: TRBV27
DNA: TGTGCCAGCAGTCCATACAACGACAGGACCTACACTGAAGCTTTCTTT
CDR3: CASSPYNDRTYTEAFF

J: TRBJ1-1
D: .
size: .
V: TRBV18
DNA: TGTGCCAGCTCACAGGATAAAAGACTTCCCACTGAAGCTTTCTTT
CDR3: CASSQDKRLPTEAFF

J: TRBJ2-3
D: TRBD1
size: .
V: TRBV11-1
DNA: TGTGCCAGCAGCTTAGGGTCGCAGGGGGCTACAGATACGCAGTATTTT
CDR3: CASSLGSQGATDTQYF

J: TRBJ1-5
D: .
size: .
V: TRBV4-1
DNA: TGCGCCAGCAGCCAAACCCAAACAGATAGCAATCAGCCCCAGCATTTT
CDR3: CASSQTQTDSNQPQHF

J: TRBJ1-2
D: TRBD1
size: many
V: TRBV5-4
DNA: TGTGCCAGCAGCTGGGAACAGGGGGACTACACCTTC
CDR3: CASSWEQGDYTF

J: TRBJ2-2
D: TRBD1
size: .
V: TRBV24-1
DNA: TGTGCCACCAGTGATCCTCAGGGGGTTGCCGGGGAGCTGTTTTTT
CDR3: CATSDPQGVAGELFF

J: TRBJ1-2
D: TRBD1
size: .
V: TRBV6-5
DNA: TGTGCCAGCAGTCCGACAGGGTTTAGGGGCTACACCTTC
CDR3: CASSPTGFRGYTF

J: TRBJ1-5
D: .
size: .
V: TRBV18
DNA: TGTGCCAGCTCACAGGGGGACGGCAATCAGCCCCAGCATTTT
CDR3: CASSQGDGNQPQHF

J: TRBJ1-1
D: .
size: .
V: TRBV18
DNA: TGTGCCAGCTCACTACTACAGGGCACTGAAGCTTTCTTT
CDR3: CASSLLQGTEAFF

J: TRBJ1-4
D: .
size: .
V: TRBV12-3/TRBV12-4
DNA: TGTGCCAGCAGTTTGGTGGCAGGGGAAAAACTGTTTTTT
CDR3: CASSLVAGEKLFF

J: TRBJ1-4
D: .
size: .
V: TRBV7-9
DNA: TGTGCCAGCAGCCGGATTTTGGTGGAGGTTAATGAAAAACTGTTTTTT
CDR3: CASSRILVEVNEKLFF

J: TRBJ1-3
D: TRBD1
size: .
V: TRBV9
DNA: TGTGCCAGCAGCGATGAAACAGGGGGCTCTGGAAACACCATATATTTT
CDR3: CASSDETGGSGNTIYF

J: TRBJ1-4
D: .
size: .
V: TRBV18
DNA: TGTGCCAGCTCACTATCAACGGGGGGAGGAGAAAAACTGTTTTTT
CDR3: CASSLSTGGGEKLFF

J: TRBJ1-1
D: TRBD1
size: once
V: TRBV6-5
DNA: TGTGCCGGACAGGACAGACCGAACACTGAAGCTTTCTTT
CDR3: CAGQDRPNTEAFF